This T cell receptor beta chain was observed in a study of blood T cell repertoires in COVID-19. V trimming: 10 bases; J trimming: 2 bases; junction bases outside the gene matches: 5. The CDR3 runs 14 residues. CDR1 is SNHLY and CDR2 is FYNNEI in the germline V gene. In the authors' methods: Using reference gene primer amplification, nucleated cell counts were estimated. Clones were read by immunoSEQ multiplex PCR, and TCRdb kept only the in-frame ones, dropping some. V and J calls and clone size are as listed in that table; D and trimming were resolved from the DNA. The sample includes approximately 150,000 clones, about 84% of them seen just once.

Sample: peripheral blood. The clonotype was recovered from a woman aged 45-59 years with acute or convalescent COVID-19. The chain joins TRBV2 to TRBJ2-1, with 10 bases fitting TRBD2. The CDR3 nucleotides read TGTGCCACCCATAGCGGGGGGACCTACAATGAGCAGTTCTTC. Encoded protein: CATHSGGTYNEQFF. The full variable domain, in which reference TRBV2 and TRBJ2-1 provide the parts outside the CDR3, is EPEVTQTPSHQVTQMGQEVILRCVPISNHLYFYWYRQILGQKVEFLVSFYNNEISEKSEIFDDQFSVERPDGSNFTLKIRSTKLEDSAMYFCATHSGGTYNEQFFGPGTRLTVL.